This entry lists 5 T cell receptor beta chains sequenced from one sample in a study of early T cells in non-severe SARS-CoV-2 infection. TCRdb ran MiXCR on the 5' RACE reads and lists one entry per CDR3 protein. The repertoire has 55,000 to 65,000 distinct CDR3 sequences, 11% of them found once; the top ten carry under 2%. Material: whole blood. Receptors originate from an adult who was a healthcare worker with PCR-confirmed SARS-CoV-2 infection or an uninfected control (not recorded which).

In this sample, this clonotype turned up many times. This chain connects TRBV7-8 to TRBJ2-3; TRBD2 agrees at 7 bases. Germline CDR1 is SGHVS and CDR2 is FQNEAQ. The CDR3 is made up of 14 amino acids. V was pared by 5 bases and J by 4 bases, with 6 bases of the junction left unmatched. CDR3 sequence: CASSLRDYPDTQYF. The CDR3 bases are TGTGCCAGCAGCCTAAGGGACTACCCAGATACGCAGTATTTT.

Only a few counts were recorded for this clonotype. The rearrangement links TRBV29-1 to TRBJ1-2; a possible D gene is TRBD1 (6 bases). Trimming stripped 6 bases from V and 2 bases from J, with 16 bases between. The germline CDR1 and CDR2 sequences are SQVTM and ANQGSEA. This CDR3 is built from 14 residues. CDR3 region: CSVLGQPGNYGYTF. The CDR3 region has the DNA TGCAGCGTCCTCGGACAGCCGGGGAACTATGGCTACACCTTC.

This clonotype occurred many times. The chain links TRBV6-2 or TRBV6-3 to TRBJ2-1; 7 bases map to TRBD2. There are 14 residues in the CDR3. Looked up from germline, CDR1 is MNHEY and CDR2 is SVGEGT. The trim removed 0 bases at V and 8 bases at J, leaving 4 bases unmatched. The CDR3 DNA follows: TGTGCCAGCAGTTACTCCGGGAGGAGACATGAGCAGTTCTTC. Residues: CASSYSGRRHEQFF.

In this sample, this clonotype turned up many times. CDR3 sequence: CASSRTFTAYEQYF. DNA of the CDR3: TGTGCCAGTAGTCGGACTTTTACGGCCTACGAGCAGTACTTC. The J gene is TRBJ2-7, the V gene TRBV19; D perhaps matches TRBD2 (5 bases). CDR1 and CDR2 (germline): LNHDA, SQIVND (reference sequence). V was cut by 5 bases and J by 2 bases, with 13 bases left in between. The CDR3 contains 14 residues. The complete variable domain, with remaining parts taken from reference TRBV19 and TRBJ2-7, reads DGGITQSPKYLFRKEGQNVTLSCEQNLNHDAMYWYRQDPGQGLRLIYYSQIVNDFQKGDIAEGYSVSREKKESFPLTVTSAQKNPTAFYLCASSRTFTAYEQYFGPGTRLTVT.

The chain uses TRBV11-2 and TRBJ2-2; 7 positions agree with TRBD1. After removal of 6 bases from V and 6 bases from J, the junction contained 16 bases not matched to a gene. The germline CDR1 and CDR2 sequences are SGHAT and FQNNGV. The length of the CDR3 is 17 residues. The CDR3 DNA reads as TGTGCCAGCAGGGGACGTCCGGGACAGCAGGTGGCCGGGGAGCTGTTTTTT. Translated: CASRGRPGQQVAGELFF. The whole variable domain, remainder taken from reference TRBV11-2 and TRBJ2-2, is EAGVAQSPRYKIIEKRQSVAFWCNPISGHATLYWYQQILGQGPKLLIQFQNNGVVDDSQLPKDRFSAERLKGVDSTLKIQPAKLEDSAVYLCASRGRPGQQVAGELFFGEGSRLTVL.